The 21 T cell receptor beta chains listed next were all sequenced from one sample in a study of T cell repertoires in cytomegalovirus infection. TCRdb passed the reads through MiXCR, listing each CDR3 protein once. Of 150,000 to 200,000 distinct CDR3 sequences in the sample, 15% to 20% were seen once. The sequenced sample was PBMCs. The receptor set was obtained from a human donor in good health (CMV status not recorded). Some clones in this sample may be carry-over from other donors' samples.

This clonotype occurred many times. The V call is TRBV7-8, the J call TRBJ2-3; perhaps TRBD1 as D (5 bases). CDR1 and CDR2 (germline): SGHVS, FQNEAQ. V gave up 5 bases and J gave up 1 base, with 10 bases separating them. The CDR3 runs to 14 residues. The CDR3 reads CASSAEQGTDTQYF. In nucleotides, the CDR3 is TGTGCCAGCAGCGCCGAACAGGGCACAGATACGCAGTATTTT.

This clonotype showed up just a few times. The genes are TRBV28 and TRBJ2-5, with TRBD2 matching over 10 bases. V was pared by 10 bases and J by 7 bases, with 18 bases of the junction left unmatched. The CDR3 length is 16 residues. Germline V CDR1 and CDR2: MDHEN, SYDVKM. The CDR3 is CATLAGLAGVAGTQYF. The CDR3, as DNA: TGTGCCACCCTCGCGGGGCTAGCGGGAGTTGCCGGGACCCAGTACTTC.

The rearrangement links TRBV28 to TRBJ2-3, with a tentative D call TRBD2 (5 bases). This CDR3 region has 16 residues. Trimming took off 1 base at V and 0 bases at J, with 11 bases between the two ends. Germline lookup yields CDR1 MDHEN and CDR2 SYDVKM. CDR3 nucleotide sequence: TGTGCCAGCAGTTTATCCTTGTGGGAGAGCACAGATACGCAGTATTTT. Translation gives CASSLSLWESTDTQYF.

The V call is TRBV28, the J call TRBJ2-7; 7 positions agree with TRBD1. V lost 2 bases to trimming and J lost 5 bases; unmatched junction nucleotides: 6. The CDR3 spans 14 residues. The germline gives CDR1 MDHEN, CDR2 SYDVKM. This CDR3 is CASSLDRVKDEQYF. Here the CDR3 DNA reads TGTGCCAGCAGTTTAGACAGGGTAAAGGACGAGCAGTACTTC.

This clonotype was seen ten or more times. This chain joins TRBV7-3 and TRBJ2-3; 11 bases map to TRBD2. The germline CDR1 and CDR2 sequences are SGHTA and FQGTGA. The junction had 3 bases not matched to a gene; V was cut back by 0 bases and J by 4 bases. The CDR3 runs to 16 residues. In nucleotides, the CDR3 is TGTGCCAGCAGCTTAACTACTAGCGGGAGCGCAGATACGCAGTATTTT. Its protein product is CASSLTTSGSADTQYF. The complete variable domain, with remaining parts taken from reference TRBV7-3 and TRBJ2-3, reads GAGVSQTPSNKVTEKGKYVELRCDPISGHTALYWYRQSLGQGPEFLIYFQGTGAADDSGLPNDRFFAVRPEGSVSTLKIQRTERGDSAVYLCASSLTTSGSADTQYFGPGTRLTVL.

The chain joins TRBV7-9 to TRBJ2-7, with 8 bases matching TRBD1. V shed 5 bases, J shed 3 bases, and the junction held 3 bases outside the gene matches. The CDR3 length is 13 residues. The germline V gene has CDR1 SEHNR and CDR2 FQNEAQ (reference sequence). CDR3 nucleotides: TGTGCCAGCAGCGCGGGACAGGACTACGAGCAGTACTTC. It encodes CASSAGQDYEQYF. Combining the CDR3 with reference TRBV7-9 and TRBJ2-7 gives the whole variable domain DTGVSQNPRHKITKRGQNVTFRCDPISEHNRLYWYRQTLGQGPEFLTYFQNEAQLEKSRLLSDRFSAERPKGSFSTLEIQRTEQGDSAMYLCASSAGQDYEQYFGPGTRLTVT.

This clonotype was seen only a few times. The CDR3 coding sequence is TGTGCCAGCAGCCTCGGACACGGGGCCGGGGAGCTGTTTTTT. Translating gives CASSLGHGAGELFF. The chain combines TRBV12-3 or TRBV12-4 with TRBJ2-2; the D gene could be TRBD1 or TRBD2 (5 bases each). The CDR3 is 14 amino acids. Trimming stripped 6 bases from V and 6 bases from J, with 14 bases between.

The sample holds many counts of this clonotype. The J gene is TRBJ1-4, the V gene TRBV7-2; D possibly corresponds to TRBD1 (6 bases). The CDR3 totals 14 residues. The V end was cut by 4 bases, the J end by 8 bases, with 14 bases between. Per germline, CDR1 SGHTA and CDR2 FQGNSA. The CDR3 loop is CASSSDRMGEKLFF. DNA for the CDR3: TGTGCCAGCAGCTCTGACAGGATGGGGGAAAAACTGTTTTTT.

CDR3 bases: TGTGCCAGTAGTATGCGGGGGCTAGACGAGCAGTTCTTC. Translated: CASSMRGLDEQFF. J is TRBJ2-1 and V is TRBV19, with D possibly matching TRBD2 (7 bases). This CDR3 contains 13 residues. The germline V and J ends were trimmed by 3 bases and 10 bases, with 13 bases remaining between them. Germline loops: CDR1 LNHDA, CDR2 SQIVND (reference sequence).

This clonotype appeared a few times. The rearrangement joins TRBV20-1 to TRBJ1-1; TRBD1 agrees at 7 bases. CDR3 length: 20 residues. The germline V gene has CDR1 DFQATT and CDR2 SNEGSKA (reference sequence). Unmatched junction bases numbered 19, after V lost 0 bases and J lost 0 bases. The CDR3 DNA is TGCAGTGCTAGAGACCTGATTGGGACAGAGGGGAATCCTATGAACACTGAAGCTTTCTTT. The encoded protein is CSARDLIGTEGNPMNTEAFF.

In its sample, this clonotype was seen many times. The chain carries TRBV7-2 and TRBJ2-5, with TRBD2 matching 9 bases. This CDR3 has 17 residues. CDR1 SGHTA and CDR2 FQGNSA come from the germline V gene. With 1 base clipped from V and 5 bases from J, the junction kept 11 bases outside the gene matches. CDR3 in DNA: TGTGCCAGCAGCTTAGGAGTAGGCGGGGGGGCCGGGGAGACCCAGTACTTC. Encoded protein: CASSLGVGGGAGETQYF.

Ten or more counts support this clonotype. The chain employs TRBV7-8 and TRBJ1-2; D is undetermined. The CDR3 spans 14 residues. The V end was cut by 5 bases, the J end by 0 bases, with 10 bases between. The V gene's germline CDR1 is SGHVS and CDR2 FQNEAQ. DNA for the CDR3: TGTGCCAGCAGCCCGAATGGGGCTAACTATGGCTACACCTTC. Its protein product is CASSPNGANYGYTF.

The CDR3 loop reads CASSLNGGPNTEAFF. The CDR3 region has the DNA TGTGCCAGCAGTTTAAATGGCGGCCCGAACACTGAAGCTTTCTTT. The chain carries TRBV12-3 or TRBV12-4 and TRBJ1-1; D not resolved. V dropped 2 bases and J dropped 1 base, with 11 bases sitting between them. CDR3 size: 15 residues.

This clonotype has more than one count but fewer than ten. The chain recombines TRBV14 with TRBJ2-1; TRBD2 aligns across 11 bases. CDR3 length: 15 residues. Germline V lookup: CDR1 SGHDN, CDR2 FVKESK. The junction had 9 bases not matched to a gene; V was cut back by 7 bases and J by 7 bases. The CDR3 DNA sequence: TGTGCCAGCAACCCACTAGCGGGAGTTTCAAATGAGCAGTTCTTC. It is translated as CASNPLAGVSNEQFF.

The rearrangement links TRBV20-1 to TRBJ2-7; D remains unclear. Trimming cost V 3 bases and J 3 bases, with 6 bases left between them. CDR3 length: 11 amino acids. CDR1 and CDR2 from the germline V gene are DFQATT and SNEGSKA (reference sequence). As DNA, the CDR3 is TGCAGTGCTAGGCGGAACTACGAGCAGTACTTC. It specifies CSARRNYEQYF.

This clonotype was picked up a small number of times. V is TRBV12-3 or TRBV12-4 and J is TRBJ2-5; 9 positions match TRBD1. V dropped 5 bases and J dropped 5; count of bases not matched to a gene: 6. This CDR3 comprises 14 residues. CDR3 bases: TGTGCCAGCAGTACGACAGGGGGTTGGGAGACCCAGTACTTC. It codes for CASSTTGGWETQYF.

This chain joins TRBV20-1 and TRBJ1-1; D is possibly TRBD1 (6 bases). Germline CDR1 and CDR2: DFQATT and SNEGSKA (reference sequence). Trimming stripped 1 base from V and 0 bases from J, with 12 bases between. The CDR3 is 15 amino acids. CDR3 protein: CSARGQAVMNTEAFF. DNA for the CDR3: TGCAGTGCTAGAGGACAGGCGGTTATGAACACTGAAGCTTTCTTT.

This clonotype was seen many times. The chain uses TRBV6-6 and TRBJ2-5; a weak D match, TRBD2 (5 bases). The V end lost 3 bases, the J end lost 5 bases, and 16 bases lay between the germline ends. The germline gives CDR1 MNHNY, CDR2 SVGAGI (reference sequence). This CDR3 has 15 amino acids. The CDR3 loop reads CASSYFGLVKETQYF. The CDR3 nucleotides are TGTGCCAGCAGTTATTTCGGACTGGTCAAGGAGACCCAGTACTTC.

This clonotype occurred many times. The V and J genes are TRBV6-4 and TRBJ2-3; 10 bases fit TRBD2. The V gene end was trimmed by 7 bases and the J gene end by 3 bases; junction bases not matched to a gene: 7. The CDR3 covers 15 residues. Germline V gene sequence: CDR1 MRHNA, CDR2 SNTAGT. The CDR3 here is CASTPEGLATDTQYF. DNA of the CDR3: TGTGCCAGCACCCCAGAGGGACTAGCGACAGATACGCAGTATTTT.

This sequence joins TRBV7-9 and TRBJ2-2; 7 positions agree with TRBD2. The CDR3 is 14 amino acids. From germline, CDR1 is SEHNR and CDR2 FQNEAQ (reference sequence). V gave up 4 bases and J gave up 4 bases; unmatched junction bases: 3. The CDR3, as DNA: TGTGCCAGCAGCTCCCGGGGGGTCACCGGGGAGCTGTTTTTT. Its translation is CASSSRGVTGELFF.

This clonotype was picked up a small number of times. V and J are TRBV6-2 or TRBV6-3 and TRBJ1-1; 8 nucleotides align to TRBD1. This CDR3 has 14 residues. The trim removed 6 bases at V and 4 bases at J, leaving 7 bases unmatched. Germline CDR1 is MNHEY and CDR2 is SVGEGT. This CDR3 reads CASRSGQGGTEAFF. The CDR3 coding sequence is TGTGCCAGCAGATCCGGACAGGGAGGCACTGAAGCTTTCTTT.